This TCR beta chain came from a study of blood T cell repertoires in COVID-19. The wider study: The origin of the acute and convalescent COVID-19 samples was the United States, Italy and Spain. Sample material is recorded as cDNA or gDNA derived from T cells, B-cell-depleted T cells, or PBMCs.

Trimming cost V 2 bases and J 5 bases; bases outside gene matches: 6. The CDR3 consists of 16 residues. Germline CDR1 is SGDLS and CDR2 is YYNGEE. As handled by the study authors: Reference gene primer amplification gave nucleated cell count estimates. The repertoire was sequenced with immunoSEQ multiplex PCR; TCRdb's copy has only in-frame clones and lacks some. The V and J calls and clone size are taken from that table; D and trimming were inferred from the DNA. The sample consists of 200,000 to 250,000 clones, about 91% of them appearing once. Sequenced sample: peripheral blood. The V and J genes are TRBV9 and TRBJ2-3; 12 bases match TRBD2. This clonotype was sampled from a man aged 18 to 35 with active or convalescent COVID-19. The CDR3 coding sequence is TGTGCCAGCAGCGTTGGACCGGGACTAGCGGGAGATACGCAGTATTTT. Its translation is CASSVGPGLAGDTQYF.